One sample yielded the 31 T cell receptor beta chains listed below, sequenced in a study of blood T cell repertoires in COVID-19. The table came from immunoSEQ multiplex PCR; TCRdb's copy has only in-frame clones and leaves some out. The table includes around 300,000 clones, approximately 85% detected once. The material sequenced was peripheral blood. The receptors originated from a woman aged 65 to 85 with acute or convalescent COVID-19.

This chain joins TRBV4-2 and TRBJ2-2; maybe TRBD2 (5 bases). From germline, CDR1 is LGHNA and CDR2 YNFKEQ. Trimming shortened V by 1 base and J by 4 bases, and 13 bases separated the two germline ends. The CDR3 loop spans 16 amino acids. The CDR3 sequence is CASSQGGAFRTGELFF. CDR3 sequence (DNA): TGTGCCAGCAGCCAAGGGGGAGCGTTTCGCACCGGGGAGCTGTTTTTT.

This clone has just a few counts. The chain uses TRBV5-1 and TRBJ2-5; D possibly corresponds to TRBD1 (6 bases). Trimming stripped 3 bases from V and 1 base from J, with 13 bases between. Germline V CDR1 and CDR2: SGHRS, YFSETQ. CDR3 length: 15 amino acids. The CDR3 spells CASSYEVGAQETQYF. CDR3 DNA: TGCGCCAGCAGCTATGAGGTGGGGGCCCAAGAGACCCAGTACTTC.

This chain links TRBV18 with TRBJ1-5, with D perhaps matching TRBD1 (5 bases). Trimming cost V 3 bases and J 6 bases, with 6 bases left between them. Per germline, CDR1 KGHSH and CDR2 LQKENI. This CDR3 has 12 residues. The CDR3 region has the DNA TGTGCCAGCTCACCGGGGGGTCAGCCCCAGCATTTT. It specifies CASSPGGQPQHF.

The genes are TRBV5-6 and TRBJ1-2; D is perhaps TRBD1 (5 bases). The CDR3 covers 17 residues. CDR1 is SGHDT, CDR2 YYEEEE, per germline. V lost 1 base, J lost 4 bases, and 20 bases lay in between. This CDR3 reads CASSLQGTFLSAYGYTF. In nucleotides, the CDR3 is TGTGCCAGCAGCTTGCAGGGTACCTTTCTCTCCGCCTATGGCTACACCTTC.

The gene calls are TRBV5-1 and TRBJ1-3; D gene ambiguous. Trimming shortened V by 0 bases and J by 7 bases, and 20 bases separated the two germline ends. CDR1 SGHRS and CDR2 YFSETQ come from the germline V gene. The CDR3 consists of 17 residues. The CDR3 spells CASSLGPGGPPLNTIYF. The CDR3 DNA is TGCGCCAGCAGCTTGGGTCCGGGAGGGCCGCCGCTCAACACCATATATTTT. Full variable domain (remainder filled in from reference TRBV5-1 and TRBJ1-3): KAGVTQTPRYLIKTRGQQVTLSCSPISGHRSVSWYQQTPGQGLQFLFEYFSETQRNKGNFPGRFSGRQFSNSRSEMNVSTLELGDSALYLCASSLGPGGPPLNTIYFGEGSWLTVV.

This clone has just one count. The chain is built from TRBV2 and TRBJ2-5, with TRBD2 as a possible D gene (5 bases). Trimming cost V 5 bases and J 4 bases, with 23 bases left between them. This CDR3 comprises 17 residues. The germline V gene has CDR1 SNHLY and CDR2 FYNNEI. DNA for the CDR3: TGTGCCAGCAGTTCATCTAGGACTGAAGGACTGAGAGAGACCCAGTACTTC. Translated, it gives CASSSSRTEGLRETQYF.

The rearrangement links TRBV16 to TRBJ1-1; perhaps TRBD1 as D (5 bases). The length of the CDR3 is 12 residues. With 4 bases removed from V and 3 bases from J, the gap between germline ends came to 6 bases. Per germline, CDR1 KGHSY and CDR2 FQNENV. CDR3 in amino acids: CASSRGDTEAFF. CDR3 in DNA: TGTGCCAGCAGCCGGGGGGACACTGAAGCTTTCTTT.

To note about this clone: The same CDR3 is also encoded by other DNA sequences in this sample. V and J are TRBV5-4 and TRBJ1-1; D not resolved. Germline V gene data show CDR1 as SGHNT and CDR2 as YYREEE (reference sequence). This CDR3 region has 14 residues. Trimming took 2 bases from V and 0 from J, leaving 8 bases between them. In nucleotides, the CDR3 is TGTGCCAGCAGCTTAGGGAGGTTGAACACTGAAGCTTTCTTT. It codes for CASSLGRLNTEAFF.

The chain uses TRBV19 and TRBJ2-2; possible D gene TRBD1, 5 bases. The CDR3 runs to 15 residues. V lost 10 bases, J lost 5 bases, and 20 bases lay in between. The germline V gene encodes CDR1 LNHDA and CDR2 SQIVND (reference sequence). CDR3 DNA: TGTGCCACCGCCCCAAGGGGCACACCAACCGGGGAGCTGTTTTTT. Protein product: CATAPRGTPTGELFF.

This clone was seen more than once but under ten times. This chain connects TRBV6-6 to TRBJ2-1; 8 positions agree with TRBD1. Per the germline V gene, CDR1 is MNHNY and CDR2 is SVGAGI (reference sequence). The CDR3 extends over 15 amino acids. With V trimmed by 5 bases and J by 6 bases, 9 bases remained unmatched. CDR3 nucleotide sequence: TGTGCCAGCAGTACCTACGGGACAGGTATCAATGAGCAGTTCTTC. Encoded protein: CASSTYGTGINEQFF.

V usage is TRBV28 and J usage is TRBJ2-3; 8 bases are shared with TRBD2. The length of the CDR3 is 16 residues. Germline V gene data show CDR1 as MDHEN and CDR2 as SYDVKM. Trimming at V came to 5 bases and at J to 5 bases, leaving 12 bases not matched to a gene. CDR3 bases: TGTGCCAGCAGTCCCAGCGGCGGGGGGCGGGGAGATACGCAGTATTTT. It yields the protein CASSPSGGGRGDTQYF.

The chain is built from TRBV24-1 and TRBJ1-4; weak D call: TRBD1 (5 bases). This CDR3 has 16 residues. CDR1 is KGHDR, CDR2 SFDVKD, per germline. V was cut by 5 bases and J by 0 bases, with 12 bases left in between. CDR3 residues: CATSAGGGTTNEKLFF. CDR3 nucleotides: TGTGCCACCAGTGCTGGGGGGGGGACAACTAATGAAAAACTGTTTTTT.

This clone was seen just once. This sequence joins TRBV24-1 and TRBJ2-2; possibly TRBD2 for D (6 bases). Deletions cut 6 bases from V and 9 bases from J, with 13 bases between. The CDR3 runs 13 residues. The germline gives CDR1 KGHDR, CDR2 SFDVKD. The CDR3 reads CATSPPGGRELFF. The CDR3 bases are TGTGCCACCAGTCCACCAGGAGGGAGGGAGCTGTTTTTT.

The V gene is TRBV5-4, the J gene TRBJ1-2; 9 bases agree with TRBD1. CDR1 and CDR2 from the germline V gene are SGHNT and YYREEE (reference sequence). V shed 4 bases and J 4 bases; nucleotides not matched to a gene: 5. CDR3 length: 14 amino acids. Here the CDR3 reads CASSGDRAGYGYTF. The CDR3 DNA sequence: TGTGCCAGCAGCGGGGACAGGGCGGGCTATGGCTACACCTTC. Complete variable domain (other parts from reference TRBV5-4 and TRBJ1-2): ETGVTQSPTHLIKTRGQQVTLRCSSQSGHNTVSWYQQALGQGPQFIFQYYREEENGRGNFPPRFSGLQFPNYSSELNVNALELDDSALYLCASSGDRAGYGYTFGSGTRLTVV.

The chain is built from TRBV7-6 and TRBJ2-3; 9 nucleotides match TRBD1. V shed 2 bases and J 2 bases; nucleotides not matched to a gene: 2. The CDR3 covers 15 residues. Germline V lookup: CDR1 SGHVS, CDR2 FNYEAQ. Here the CDR3 DNA reads TGTGCCAGCAGCTTAAACAGGGGGCTCACAGATACGCAGTATTTT. Amino acids: CASSLNRGLTDTQYF.

The rearrangement uses TRBV3-1 (or the pseudogene TRBV3-2) and TRBJ1-1; D gene ambiguous. Germline CDR1 LGHDT, CDR2 YNNKEL (reference sequence). The CDR3 spans 15 residues. The ends were cut back, 3 bases at V and 0 bases at J, with 11 bases in the middle. The CDR3 sequence is CASSQRRVMNTEAFF. As DNA, the CDR3 is TGTGCCAGCAGCCAGAGGAGGGTGATGAACACTGAAGCTTTCTTT.

Concerning this clone itself: Other DNA sequences in the sample encode the same CDR3. V and J are TRBV18 and TRBJ2-5; no firm D call. The V end was cut by 2 bases, the J end by 5 bases, with 3 bases between. The CDR3 extends over 11 amino acids. Germline V CDR1 and CDR2: KGHSH, LQKENI. This CDR3 is CASSPSETQYF. Written as DNA, the CDR3 is TGTGCCAGCTCACCAAGCGAGACCCAGTACTTC.

This clone was counted only a few times. V gene TRBV7-8 combines with J gene TRBJ1-2; D is perhaps TRBD1 (5 bases). From germline, CDR1 is SGHVS and CDR2 FQNEAQ. This CDR3 is 15 amino acids long. Trimming left V 1 base short and J 8 bases short, with 17 bases between. CDR3 sequence (DNA): TGTGCCAGCAGCTTAGATCTAAACCCGGGGGGAGGCTACACCTTC. Translation gives CASSLDLNPGGGYTF.

The chain has TRBV29-1 and TRBJ2-1, with 7 bases matching TRBD2. Germline CDR1 reads SQVTM; CDR2 reads ANQGSEA. This CDR3 has 16 amino acids. The V segment lost 7 bases and the J segment 3 bases; nucleotides outside the gene matches: 15. The chain's CDR3 is CSAKPASGARYNEQFF. CDR3 bases: TGCAGCGCTAAACCAGCAAGCGGGGCTCGCTACAATGAGCAGTTCTTC.

This sequence joins TRBV4-1 and TRBJ1-3; D remains ambiguous. The CDR3 has 19 residues. V dropped 5 bases and J dropped 0 bases, with 23 bases sitting between them. The germline CDR1 and CDR2 sequences are MGHRA and YSYEKL. The CDR3 sequence: CASSNERRLSDYSGNTIYF. CDR3 nucleotides: TGCGCCAGCAGCAACGAGAGGAGACTAAGTGACTACTCTGGAAACACCATATATTTT.

This sequence joins TRBV5-5 and TRBJ1-3; a weak D match, TRBD1 (5 bases). Trimming shortened V by 4 bases and J by 0 bases, and 17 bases separated the two germline ends. This CDR3 spans 17 amino acids. Per the germline V gene, CDR1 is SGHKS and CDR2 is YYEKEE (reference sequence). As DNA, the CDR3 is TGTGCCAGCAGCCCCGGTTGGGGGGGTCACTCTGGAAACACCATATATTTT. It specifies CASSPGWGGHSGNTIYF.

The V call is TRBV27, the J call TRBJ2-3; TRBD2 agrees at 7 bases. In germline, CDR1 is MNHEY, CDR2 SMNVEV (reference sequence). The CDR3 sequence is 16 residues long. Trimming removed 3 bases from V and 1 base from J; junction bases left unmatched: 7. Written as DNA, the CDR3 is TGTGCCAGCAGTTTTAGGGCGGGGGAGGGCACAGATACGCAGTATTTT. This sequence encodes CASSFRAGEGTDTQYF.

The chain has TRBV10-1 and TRBJ1-4; 10 bases line up with TRBD1. The CDR3 loop spans 15 amino acids. V shed 11 bases and J 1 base; nucleotides not matched to a gene: 7. Per the germline V gene, CDR1 is WNHNN and CDR2 is SYGVQD (reference sequence). CDR3: CAGKDRGLTNEKLFF. In DNA, the CDR3 is TGCGCCGGTAAAGACAGGGGGCTAACTAATGAAAAACTGTTTTTT.

The V and J genes are TRBV18 and TRBJ1-1; D perhaps matches TRBD1 (6 bases). V was shortened by 5 bases and J by 1 base, with 14 bases between the two germline ends. The length of the CDR3 is 15 residues. The germline V gene encodes CDR1 KGHSH and CDR2 LQKENI. The CDR3 DNA reads TGTGCCAGCTCAAGGGGGGGGAGCGAGAACACTGAAGCTTTCTTT. This codes for CASSRGGSENTEAFF. Complete variable domain (other parts from reference TRBV18 and TRBJ1-1): NAGVMQNPRHLVRRRGQEARLRCSPMKGHSHVYWYRQLPEEGLKFMVYLQKENIIDESGMPKERFSAEFPKEGPSILRIQQVVRGDSAAYFCASSRGGSENTEAFFGQGTRLTVV.

This sequence joins TRBV10-3 and TRBJ1-6; 8 bases agree with TRBD1. Germline loops: CDR1 ENHRY, CDR2 SYGVKD. The trim removed 7 bases at V and 9 bases at J, leaving 5 bases unmatched. This CDR3 comprises 13 residues. DNA for the CDR3: TGTGCCATCACCGACAGGGGTGGTTCACCCCTCCACTTT. Amino acids: CAITDRGGSPLHF.

The chain links TRBV3-1 (or the pseudogene TRBV3-2) to TRBJ2-7, with D possibly matching TRBD2 (5 bases). Germline lookup yields CDR1 LGHDT and CDR2 YNNKEL (reference sequence). V gave up 4 bases and J gave up 5 bases, with 9 bases separating them. The length of the CDR3 is 12 residues. The CDR3, as DNA: TGTGCCAGCAGCCCGAGGACTGACGAGCAGTACTTC. Its translation is CASSPRTDEQYF.

The chain employs TRBV19 and TRBJ1-4; possible D gene TRBD1, 5 bases. V lost 6 bases and J lost 3, with 11 bases in between. CDR1 is LNHDA and CDR2 is SQIVND in the germline V gene (reference sequence). The CDR3 spans 14 residues. The CDR3 region is CASRKTASNEKLFF. The CDR3 bases are TGTGCCAGTAGAAAGACAGCTTCTAATGAAAAACTGTTTTTT.

V usage is TRBV7-8 and J usage is TRBJ2-1; 9 bases fit TRBD1. With V trimmed by 5 bases and J by 0 bases, 8 bases remained unmatched. Per the germline V gene, CDR1 is SGHVS and CDR2 is FQNEAQ. This CDR3 has 17 amino acids. The CDR3 spells CASSATGQGSSYNEQFF. The CDR3 bases are TGTGCCAGCAGCGCTACCGGACAGGGGAGCTCCTACAATGAGCAGTTCTTC.

V and J are TRBV5-1 and TRBJ2-5; D perhaps matches TRBD1 (6 bases). CDR1 is SGHRS and CDR2 is YFSETQ in the germline V gene. V shed 1 base and J shed 4 bases, with 14 bases lying between them. This CDR3 is 15 amino acids long. CDR3 loop: CASSLLGAGVETQYF. The CDR3 DNA follows: TGCGCCAGCAGCTTGTTGGGGGCTGGGGTAGAGACCCAGTACTTC.

The V gene is TRBV5-1, the J gene TRBJ2-2; 12 bases align to TRBD2. The ends lost 4 bases at V and 5 bases at J; junction bases unmatched: 6. This CDR3 region has 16 residues. Germline-derived CDR1 and CDR2 are SGHRS and YFSETQ. The CDR3 sequence is CASSPSGGASTGELFF. As DNA, the CDR3 is TGCGCCAGCAGCCCTAGCGGGGGGGCGAGTACCGGGGAGCTGTTTTTT. Drawing the rest from reference TRBV5-1 and TRBJ2-2, the complete variable domain is KAGVTQTPRYLIKTRGQQVTLSCSPISGHRSVSWYQQTPGQGLQFLFEYFSETQRNKGNFPGRFSGRQFSNSRSEMNVSTLELGDSALYLCASSPSGGASTGELFFGEGSRLTVL.

The chain combines TRBV11-3 with TRBJ2-6; TRBD2 aligns across 11 bases. V shed 5 bases, J shed 19 bases, and the junction held 10 bases outside the gene matches. This CDR3 has 13 amino acids. Germline CDR1 reads SGHNT; CDR2 reads YENEEA. The CDR3 bases are TGTGCCAGCAGCCCGGGGGGACTAGCGGAACGTACTTTC. This translates into CASSPGGLAERTF. Full variable domain (remainder filled in from reference TRBV11-3 and TRBJ2-6): EAGVVQSPRYKIIEKKQPVAFWCNPISGHNTLYWYLQNLGQGPELLIRYENEEAVDDSQLPKDRFSAERLKGVDSTLKIQPAELGDSAVYLCASSPGGLAERTFGAGSRLTVL.